These 14 T cell receptor beta chains came from one sample sequenced in a study of blood T cell repertoires in COVID-19. Profiled with immunoSEQ multiplex PCR; TCRdb holds only in-frame clones, not every one. The table records approximately 96,000 clones, around nine tenths of them present only once. Sequencing was carried out using peripheral blood. The receptors come from a man aged 55-75 years with acute or convalescent COVID-19.

The CDR3: CASSYSFGLAVRPKQETQYF. The CDR3 region has the DNA TGTGCCAGCAGTTACTCGTTCGGACTAGCGGTAAGACCGAAACAAGAGACCCAGTACTTC. This sequence joins TRBV6-2 or TRBV6-3 and TRBJ2-5; 10 bases align to TRBD2. This CDR3 spans 20 amino acids. CDR1 and CDR2 from the germline V gene are MNHEY and SVGEGT. After removal of 0 bases from V and 2 bases from J, the junction contained 15 bases not matched to a gene.

The chain links TRBV19 to TRBJ2-3; possibly TRBD1 for D (5 bases). Germline lookup yields CDR1 LNHDA and CDR2 SQIVND (reference sequence). This CDR3 region has 15 residues. V lost 0 bases and J lost 5, with 12 bases in between. The CDR3 sequence: CASSIESQGGDTQYF. For the CDR3, the DNA is TGTGCCAGTAGTATAGAGTCGCAGGGCGGAGATACGCAGTATTTT.

CDR3 loop: CATLGLAGVGSEQFF. CDR3 in DNA: TGTGCCACCCTGGGACTAGCGGGAGTCGGGAGTGAGCAGTTCTTC. The J gene is TRBJ2-1, the V gene TRBV6-5, with 14 bases aligning to TRBD2. There are 15 residues in the CDR3. V dropped 10 bases and J dropped 9; count of bases not matched to a gene: 11. The germline CDR1 and CDR2 sequences are MNHEY and SVGAGI.

The chain carries TRBV28 and TRBJ1-2; tentative D call: TRBD1 (6 bases). V dropped 5 bases and J dropped 0 bases, with 13 bases sitting between them. This CDR3 is built from 15 residues. The V gene's germline CDR1 is MDHEN and CDR2 SYDVKM. CDR3 sequence reads: CASSRQGSANYGYTF. The CDR3 region has the DNA TGTGCCAGCAGTCGCCAGGGGTCGGCTAACTATGGCTACACCTTC.

The chain couples TRBV29-1 to TRBJ2-7; 8 bases line up with TRBD1. The CDR3 is 14 amino acids. From germline, CDR1 is SQVTM and CDR2 ANQGSEA. Trimming removed 1 base from V and 4 bases from J; junction bases left unmatched: 6. CDR3 region: CSVEAWGQVYEQYF. The DNA for the CDR3 is TGCAGCGTTGAAGCTTGGGGACAGGTTTACGAGCAGTACTTC.

The V gene is TRBV6-5, the J gene TRBJ2-1; 9 nucleotides agree with TRBD2. The V gene's germline CDR1 is MNHEY and CDR2 SVGAGI. This CDR3 has 13 residues. V gave up 4 bases and J gave up 8 bases; unmatched junction bases: 3. The chain's CDR3 is CASSLLAGDEQFF. CDR3 nucleotide sequence: TGTGCCAGCAGTTTACTAGCGGGTGATGAGCAGTTCTTC.

The rearrangement links TRBV19 to TRBJ1-5, with D possibly being TRBD1 (6 bases). The CDR3 extends over 16 amino acids. V lost 6 bases and J 4 bases, leaving 19 bases between the germline ends. Germline CDR1 LNHDA, CDR2 SQIVND (reference sequence). The CDR3 here is CASSPTGSRENQPQHF. CDR3 bases: TGTGCCAGTAGCCCTACAGGGTCCAGAGAAAATCAGCCCCAGCATTTT.

This clone was seen more than once but under ten times. The chain couples TRBV5-4 to TRBJ1-1, with D maybe TRBD1 (5 bases). The CDR3 runs 13 residues. The germline V and J ends were trimmed by 1 base and 5 bases, with 9 bases remaining between them. Germline CDR1 and CDR2: SGHNT and YYREEE (reference sequence). The CDR3 loop is CASSLIAGTEAFF. CDR3 bases: TGTGCCAGCAGCTTGATTGCAGGGACTGAAGCTTTCTTT.

The V call is TRBV5-1, the J call TRBJ2-5; possible D gene TRBD1, 6 bases. From germline, CDR1 is SGHRS and CDR2 YFSETQ. With 6 bases removed from V and 3 bases from J, the gap between germline ends came to 12 bases. CDR3 size: 13 residues. The chain's CDR3 is CASNQNREETQYF. The DNA of the CDR3 is TGCGCCAGCAATCAAAACAGGGAAGAGACCCAGTACTTC. Together with reference TRBV5-1 and TRBJ2-5, the CDR3 gives the full variable domain: KAGVTQTPRYLIKTRGQQVTLSCSPISGHRSVSWYQQTPGQGLQFLFEYFSETQRNKGNFPGRFSGRQFSNSRSEMNVSTLELGDSALYLCASNQNREETQYFGPGTRLLVL.

CDR3 nucleotides: TGTGCCACCAGCAGAGACCCCGGGGCTGCGGGAGGGATGCCCAGCTCCTACAATGAGCAGTTCTTC. This encodes CATSRDPGAAGGMPSSYNEQFF. The rearrangement uses TRBV15 and TRBJ2-1, with 9 positions matching TRBD2. With 0 bases clipped from V and 0 bases from J, the junction kept 18 bases outside the gene matches. In germline, CDR1 is LNHNV, CDR2 YYDKDF (reference sequence). This CDR3 contains 22 residues.

The chain links TRBV4-3 to TRBJ2-1; 13 bases align to TRBD2. V shed 1 base and J 0 bases; nucleotides not matched to a gene: 0. Germline V gene lookup returns CDR1 LGHNA and CDR2 YSLEER. This CDR3 comprises 17 residues. The CDR3 DNA follows: TGCGCCAGCAGCCAAGGGACTAGCGGGAGCTCCTACAATGAGCAGTTCTTC. It yields the protein CASSQGTSGSSYNEQFF.

The chain has TRBV5-6 and TRBJ1-3; the D is unclear. From germline, CDR1 is SGHDT and CDR2 YYEEEE. Trimming stripped 4 bases from V and 4 bases from J, with 9 bases between. There are 13 residues in the CDR3. Written as DNA, the CDR3 is TGTGCCAGCAGCCCCGCGTCCGGAAACACCATATATTTT. This codes for CASSPASGNTIYF.

The chain is built from TRBV6-4 and TRBJ2-3; D is perhaps TRBD2 (6 bases). The CDR3 covers 14 residues. Germline CDR1 is MRHNA and CDR2 is SNTAGT. Trimming took 3 bases from V and 4 from J, leaving 11 bases between them. CDR3 sequence reads: CASSDSGGSDTQYF. DNA for the CDR3: TGTGCCAGCAGTGATTCCGGGGGATCAGATACGCAGTATTTT.

This chain connects TRBV9 to TRBJ2-7; 11 bases line up with TRBD2. V was clipped by 4 bases and J by 6 bases; unmatched bases: 12. The germline V gene has CDR1 SGDLS and CDR2 YYNGEE. The CDR3 is 16 amino acids. The CDR3 DNA is TGTGCCAGCAGCCCGGGGACTAGCGGCCCTCGGGGCGAGCAGTACTTC. Amino acid sequence: CASSPGTSGPRGEQYF.